The clone carrying this T cell receptor beta chain was counted a few times. Its antigen is not known. The sample originates from a study of T cell repertoires in cytomegalovirus infection. MiXCR, applied by TCRdb to the reads, yields one record per CDR3 protein. This sample yields under 150,000 distinct CDR3 sequences, of which 8% to 9% are seen a single time; roughly a tenth belongs to the top ten. Germline CDR1 reads DFQATT; CDR2 reads SNEGSKA (reference sequence). Trimming removed 6 bases from V and 6 bases from J, with 21 bases in between. The CDR3 contains 14 residues. General study points: The response measured ex vivo was dominated by TCR beta clonotypes (HLA-C-restricted and CMV-specific).

The chain couples TRBV20-1 to TRBJ2-7; a weak D match, TRBD2 (6 bases). The source material was PBMCs. This clonotype was obtained from a human donor in good health (CMV status not recorded). Some clones in this sample may be carry-over from other donors' samples. DNA for the CDR3: TGCAGTGCAGGACTACTCCTCCGTGTGGGCGAGCAGTACTTC. Translation: CSAGLLLRVGEQYF.